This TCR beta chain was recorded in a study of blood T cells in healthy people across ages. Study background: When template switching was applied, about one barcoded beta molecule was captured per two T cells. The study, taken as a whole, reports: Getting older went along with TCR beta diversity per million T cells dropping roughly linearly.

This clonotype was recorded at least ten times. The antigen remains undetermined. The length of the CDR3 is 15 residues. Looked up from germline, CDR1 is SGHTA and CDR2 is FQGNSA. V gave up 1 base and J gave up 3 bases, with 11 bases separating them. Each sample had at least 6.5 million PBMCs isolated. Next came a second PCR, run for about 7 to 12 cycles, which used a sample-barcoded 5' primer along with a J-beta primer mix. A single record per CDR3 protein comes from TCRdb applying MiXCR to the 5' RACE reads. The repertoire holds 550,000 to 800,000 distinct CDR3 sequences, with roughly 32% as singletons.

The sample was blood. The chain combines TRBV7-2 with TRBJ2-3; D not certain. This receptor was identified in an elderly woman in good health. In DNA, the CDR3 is TGTGCCAGCAGCTTAGTGGTCTGGGGAACAGATACGCAGTATTTT. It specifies CASSLVVWGTDTQYF.